Included here is one T cell receptor beta chain sequence, with context. Sample donors were healthy Caucasian individuals that came from Russia, aged roughly 6 to 95. Then a second PCR, running roughly 7 to 11 cycles, was carried out with a sample-barcoded 5' primer and a J-beta primer mix. Each cDNA molecule was tagged by a template-switch adaptor with 12 random nucleotides. TCRdb processed the 5' RACE reads anew with MiXCR; each CDR3 protein has one entry. The data hold 800,000 or so distinct CDR3 sequences, with around half observed a single time. The data originate from a study of blood T cells in healthy people across ages. Germline V CDR1 and CDR2: SGHTA, FQGTGA. The CDR3 is made up of 16 amino acids.

This clonotype was obtained from an elderly man in good health. Sample: blood. The chain employs TRBV7-3 and TRBJ2-4, with 13 bases matching TRBD2. The DNA end is a closer match to TRBJ2-7, so the J assignment may be wrong. CDR3 sequence (DNA): TGTGCCAGCAGCTTCATCGGACTAGCGGGAGTCCACGAGCAGTACTTC. This sequence encodes CASSFIGLAGVHEQYF.